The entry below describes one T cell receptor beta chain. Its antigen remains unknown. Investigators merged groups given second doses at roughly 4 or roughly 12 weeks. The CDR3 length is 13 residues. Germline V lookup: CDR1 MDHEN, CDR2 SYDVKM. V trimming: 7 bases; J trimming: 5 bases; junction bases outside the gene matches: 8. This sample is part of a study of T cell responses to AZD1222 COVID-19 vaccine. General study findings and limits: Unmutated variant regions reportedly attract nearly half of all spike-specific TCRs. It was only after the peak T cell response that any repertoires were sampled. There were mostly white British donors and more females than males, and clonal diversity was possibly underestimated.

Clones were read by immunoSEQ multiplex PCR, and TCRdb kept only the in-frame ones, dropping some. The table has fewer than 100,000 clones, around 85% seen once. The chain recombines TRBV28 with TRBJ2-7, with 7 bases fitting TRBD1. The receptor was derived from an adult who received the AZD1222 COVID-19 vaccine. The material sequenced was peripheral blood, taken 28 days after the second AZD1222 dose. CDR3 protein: CASNGPGGHEQYF. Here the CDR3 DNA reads TGTGCCAGCAACGGGCCAGGGGGTCACGAGCAGTACTTC.